This T cell receptor beta chain was sequenced for a study of blood T cell repertoires in COVID-19. Across the study: Specimens from acute and convalescent COVID-19 originated in the United States, Italy and Spain. Sources were T cells, B-cell-depleted T cells, or PBMCs; the material itself was cDNA or gDNA.

This CDR3 spans 14 amino acids. From germline, CDR1 is KGHSH and CDR2 LQKENI. The trim removed 4 bases at V and 2 bases at J, leaving 1 base unmatched. In the study's own analysis: Cell counts per sample came from amplifying reference gene primers. Method: immunoSEQ multiplex PCR; TCRdb's copy keeps in-frame clones and lacks some. V and J calls plus clone size are reproduced from that table; the DNA served to infer D and trimming. The repertoire holds 98,000 or so clones, with roughly 80% as singletons. This receptor was obtained from a man in his sixties with acute or convalescent COVID-19. Sequenced: peripheral blood. This chain joins TRBV18 and TRBJ2-1; TRBD1 matches at 8 bases. CDR3 sequence: CASSQGQAYNEQFF. In nucleotides, the CDR3 is TGTGCCAGCTCACAGGGACAGGCCTACAATGAGCAGTTCTTC.